These T cell receptor beta chains were read from a single sample in a study of CD8 T cells in Susac syndrome. TCRdb used MiXCR to reprocess the immunoSEQ multiplex PCR reads, holding one entry per CDR3 protein. Counted here are about 210,000 distinct CDR3 sequences, nearly 97% occurring once; the ten biggest clones make up 0.095%. Sequenced material: CD4+ T cells from PBMCs. The receptors here all came from a human donor with multiple sclerosis. Both conserved end residues are part of each CDR3. The D gene is left open where the match is weak. Only part of the rows carry a size: once, few, many, or a class if the clone is expanded.

cdr3_nt | cdr3_aa | d_call | clone_size | j_call | v_call
TGTGCCAGCAGCTCGCGTGGCACTAGAACCACAGATACGCAGTATTTT | CASSSRGTRTTDTQYF | . | . | TRBJ2-3 | TRBV7-9
TGCAGCGTGATGGACGGGACCTACGAGCAGTACTTC | CSVMDGTYEQYF | . | . | TRBJ2-7 | TRBV29-1
TGTGCCAGCAGTTTATCGGCGGGGCGCACAGATACGCAGTATTTT | CASSLSAGRTDTQYF | . | . | TRBJ2-3 | TRBV27
TGTGCCAGCAGGGGAGAGGGGTCCAATCAGCCCCAGCATTTT | CASRGEGSNQPQHF | . | . | TRBJ1-5 | TRBV12-3/TRBV12-4
TGCAGTGCCACTCACAGAGGGGGGAGCACAGATACGCAGTATTTT | CSATHRGGSTDTQYF | . | . | TRBJ2-3 | TRBV20-1
TGTGCCAGCAGCGTGTCGGCGCACACTGAAGCTTTCTTT | CASSVSAHTEAFF | . | once | TRBJ1-1 | TRBV9
TGTGCCTGGAGTGTGCACGAAACCCCGAAAATGTTGTTC | CAWSVHETPKMLF | . | . | TRBJ1-2 | TRBV30
TGTGCCATCAATACGGGACTAGCGGGGACGTCTGAGCAGTTCTTC | CAINTGLAGTSEQFF | TRBD2 | . | TRBJ2-1 | TRBV10-3
TGCAGTGCTAGAGAAACAGCCGTGGGGGAGCAGTACTTC | CSARETAVGEQYF | . | . | TRBJ2-7 | TRBV20-1
TGCAGCGTTAGAGACCTCAGGCAAGCATATGGCTACACCTTC | CSVRDLRQAYGYTF | . | . | TRBJ1-2 | TRBV29-1
TGTGCCAGCAGCCGCTCCGCGTACGAGCAGTACTTC | CASSRSAYEQYF | . | . | TRBJ2-7 | TRBV3-1
TGTGCCTGGAGTGCGACTAGCGCCAAGTATGCGCAGTTCTTC | CAWSATSAKYAQFF | TRBD2 | once | TRBJ2-1 | TRBV30
TGCAGTGCTAGGCGCCCGGGTAATCAGCCCCAGCATTTT | CSARRPGNQPQHF | . | . | TRBJ1-5 | TRBV20-1
TGTGCCAGCAGCCAAGCCCCCGGTGGGGGAACCAAAAACATTCAGTACTTC | CASSQAPGGGTKNIQYF | . | . | TRBJ2-4 | TRBV3-1
TGTGCCAGCAGCTTAAGGAGCGACAGCTCCTACAATGAGCAGTTCTTC | CASSLRSDSSYNEQFF | . | . | TRBJ2-1 | TRBV11-2
TGCGCCAGCAGCCGCGTCGCGGGGAACACTGAAGCTTTCTTT | CASSRVAGNTEAFF | . | . | TRBJ1-1 | TRBV4-1
TGCAGTGCTAGGACCGGGACAGGGGAAAACATTCAGTACTTC | CSARTGTGENIQYF | TRBD1 | . | TRBJ2-4 | TRBV20-1
TGTGCCAGCAGTTACAGAGGACAGGGATTGAACACTGAAGCTTTCTTT | CASSYRGQGLNTEAFF | TRBD1 | . | TRBJ1-1 | TRBV6-5
TGTGCCTGGACAAGGGGCGTTTACGAGCAGTACTTC | CAWTRGVYEQYF | . | . | TRBJ2-7 | TRBV30
TGCAGTGCTAGAGAGCCGGGACTAGAGGGTGAGCAGTTCTTC | CSAREPGLEGEQFF | TRBD2 | once | TRBJ2-1 | TRBV20-1
TGCAGTGCTTGGACTAGCGGGGGCTTCCTAGCCAAAAACATTCAGTACTTC | CSAWTSGGFLAKNIQYF | TRBD2 | once | TRBJ2-4 | TRBV20-1
TGTGCCACCAGCAGAGATCCCCACGCCGATGAGCAGTTCTTC | CATSRDPHADEQFF | . | . | TRBJ2-1 | TRBV15
TGCAGTGCTAGGGCGCCTCCGGGACAGGGGTCGGCGGATACGCAGTATTTT | CSARAPPGQGSADTQYF | TRBD1 | once | TRBJ2-3 | TRBV20-1
TGTGCCAGCAGCGTAGTGGCGGGGGGAGACAATGAGCAGTTCTTC | CASSVVAGGDNEQFF | TRBD2 | . | TRBJ2-1 | TRBV9
TGTGCCAGCAGCCTTGGACCGGGACAGGGGATATATGGCTACACCTTC | CASSLGPGQGIYGYTF | TRBD1 | . | TRBJ1-2 | TRBV3-1
TGCAGTGCTAGAGAAGGGGGGCACGAGACCCAGTACTTC | CSAREGGHETQYF | . | . | TRBJ2-5 | TRBV20-1
TGTGCCAGCAGCCTATTTTCCGGGGAGCTGTTTTTT | CASSLFSGELFF | . | . | TRBJ2-2 | TRBV28
TGTGCCAGCAGCCTGCCGGGTACGGCCGGGGAGCTGTTTTTT | CASSLPGTAGELFF | . | once | TRBJ2-2 | TRBV3-1
TGTGCCAGCAGCCAAGAATGGGCCAGGGGCGGTGGCTACACCTTC | CASSQEWARGGGYTF | . | . | TRBJ1-2 | TRBV3-1
TGCAGTGCTAGAGATTTGGCGCGGGGGCTCGACGAGCAGTACTTC | CSARDLARGLDEQYF | . | . | TRBJ2-7 | TRBV20-1
TGCAGCGTTGAACGAAGAAACGAGCAGTACTTC | CSVERRNEQYF | . | . | TRBJ2-7 | TRBV29-1
TGTGCCAGCAGCTTACCAGGAAAAGGGAGTGATACGCAGTATTTT | CASSLPGKGSDTQYF | . | . | TRBJ2-3 | TRBV7-9
TGTGCCAGCAGCAAAGGACTGCCCAATGAGCAGTTCTTC | CASSKGLPNEQFF | . | . | TRBJ2-1 | TRBV12-3/TRBV12-4
TGTGCCAGCCTCCACAGGACGTCCTATGGCTACACCTTC | CASLHRTSYGYTF | . | . | TRBJ1-2 | TRBV6-1
TGTGCCAGCAGCTTACTCGATGTGGCCTCCTACGAGCAGTACTTC | CASSLLDVASYEQYF | . | . | TRBJ2-7 | TRBV11-2
TGCAGTGGGAAGGGAGCGGGAGGTAGAAATGAGCAGTTCTTC | CSGKGAGGRNEQFF | TRBD2 | . | TRBJ2-1 | TRBV20-1
TGTGCCAGCAGCCAGCCGGGGGGGTTTGGAAACACCATATATTTT | CASSQPGGFGNTIYF | . | . | TRBJ1-3 | TRBV3-1
TGTGCCAGCAGCTTGGTTTTACAGTCGAATGAAAAACTGTTTTTT | CASSLVLQSNEKLFF | . | . | TRBJ1-4 | TRBV5-4
TGTGCCAGCAGCTTAGGACATTATTACGAGCAGTACTTC | CASSLGHYYEQYF | . | . | TRBJ2-7 | TRBV5-6
TGCAGTGCGCCAGCCCCTACAGGGCTCAATGAAAAACTGTTTTTT | CSAPAPTGLNEKLFF | . | once | TRBJ1-4 | TRBV20-1
TGTGCCTGGAGTGTACTGGATGGCTACACCTTC | CAWSVLDGYTF | . | . | TRBJ1-2 | TRBV30
TGCAGTGCCGCTGTGGGTAGCAATCAGCCCCAGCATTTT | CSAAVGSNQPQHF | . | . | TRBJ1-5 | TRBV20-1
TGCAGCGTGGTTGGACAGGGGCTCTACGAGCAGTACTTC | CSVVGQGLYEQYF | TRBD1 | . | TRBJ2-7 | TRBV29-1
TGTGCCAGCAGCGCGGGACCAGTAGTGGACATTCAGTACTTC | CASSAGPVVDIQYF | . | . | TRBJ2-4 | TRBV9
TGTGCCAGCAGTTTACCGCGAGCAACGGGGGCCCAGTACTTC | CASSLPRATGAQYF | . | . | TRBJ2-5 | TRBV28
TGTGCCAGCAGCCGGTCAAGTCAAAGGGCCTACAATGAGCAGTTCTTC | CASSRSSQRAYNEQFF | . | . | TRBJ2-1 | TRBV14
TGCGCCAGCAGCTTAAATGGACAACCCAAAAACATTCAGTACTTC | CASSLNGQPKNIQYF | . | . | TRBJ2-4 | TRBV5-1
TGTGCTAGTGGTTTGCTAGCGGGAGGGCCCACGGAGCAGTTCTTC | CASGLLAGGPTEQFF | TRBD2 | . | TRBJ2-1 | TRBV12-5
TGTGCCAGCAGCCGCGTCGCTGGGCCAACCTATGGCTACACCTTC | CASSRVAGPTYGYTF | . | . | TRBJ1-2 | TRBV3-1
TGTGCCAGCAGTTTAGGCGACGCAAAACCCTACAATGAGCAGTTCTTC | CASSLGDAKPYNEQFF | . | . | TRBJ2-1 | TRBV28
TGCGCCAGCAGCTTGGTCCAGGGGGGTCTCCACGAGCAGTACTTC | CASSLVQGGLHEQYF | . | . | TRBJ2-7 | TRBV5-1